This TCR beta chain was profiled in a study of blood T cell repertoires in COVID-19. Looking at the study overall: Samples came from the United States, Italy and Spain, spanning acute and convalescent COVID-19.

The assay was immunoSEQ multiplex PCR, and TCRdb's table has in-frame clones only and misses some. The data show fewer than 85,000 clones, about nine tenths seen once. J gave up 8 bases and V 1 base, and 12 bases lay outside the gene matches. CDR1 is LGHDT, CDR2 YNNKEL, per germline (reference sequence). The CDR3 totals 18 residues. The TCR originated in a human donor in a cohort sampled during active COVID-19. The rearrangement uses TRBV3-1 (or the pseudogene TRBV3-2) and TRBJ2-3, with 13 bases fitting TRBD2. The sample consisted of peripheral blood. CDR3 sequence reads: CASSQGDPGLAGVSTQYF. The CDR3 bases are TGTGCCAGCAGCCAAGGAGACCCCGGACTAGCGGGAGTAAGTACGCAGTATTTT.